The sequence of this TCR beta chain was determined in a study of cytomegalovirus exposure and HLA in healthy donors. Study outcomes and limitations: Most TCR sequences were rare, but some public TCRs occurred in many donors. Later analysis identified 17,000 or so TCR beta sequences associated with HLA alleles, using a false discovery rate threshold of 0.05.

Worth noting for this clone: Its cognate antigen is unknown.

It was with 60 Vbeta and 13 Jbeta primers that the PCR ran. Some clones are missing from TCRdb's copy, which holds only in-frame ones; the method was immunoSEQ multiplex PCR. The sample gives 130,000 or so clones, roughly four fifths of which show up once; 3.2% is in the top ten. The germline V gene encodes CDR1 MNHNS and CDR2 SASEGT. V lost 3 bases, J lost 1 base, and 4 bases stayed unmatched. CDR3 size: 16 residues. The TCR originated in a man aged 18 to 30 in good health and CMV-seropositive. The sequenced sample consisted of PBMCs. V gene TRBV6-1 combines with J gene TRBJ1-5, with TRBD1 matching over 9 bases. The CDR3 here is CASSELGTGSNQPQHF. Written as DNA, the CDR3 is TGTGCCAGCAGTGAGTTGGGGACAGGGAGCAATCAGCCCCAGCATTTT.